The rows below give T cell receptor beta chains drawn from one sample of a study of T-cell memory formation after mild COVID-19. TCRdb called the 5' RACE reads again in MiXCR, with one record for every CDR3 protein. The table shows under 650,000 distinct CDR3 sequences, with approximately 18% occurring only once. The specimen sequenced was PBMCs or a T cell subset sorted from them (not recorded which). These TCRs come from an adult woman who had mild COVID-19 (a few samples of this study predate the infection). Cell type and time point are not known. Both conserved end residues are part of each CDR3. The order of the fields is clone size, J gene, V gene, D gene, CDR3 protein, CDR3 DNA. D genes are given only for firm matches. Some rows have no size entry. The others give once, few or many, or a class for an expanded clone.

-,TRBJ1-1,TRBV7-2,TRBD1,CASSRTGGIEAFF,TGTGCCAGCAGCAGGACAGGGGGAATTGAAGCTTTCTTT
-,TRBJ1-1,TRBV4-3,TRBD1,CASSPDRFAEAFF,TGCGCCAGCAGCCCGGACAGGTTCGCTGAAGCTTTCTTT
many,TRBJ2-2,TRBV29-1,-,CSAVTPDLINTGELFF,TGCAGCGCCGTGACTCCTGACCTTATAAACACCGGGGAGCTGTTTTTT
few,TRBJ1-5,TRBV5-1,-,CASTPGSNQPQHF,TGCGCCAGCACCCCCGGGAGCAATCAGCCCCAGCATTTT
-,TRBJ2-7,TRBV7-2,-,CASSLGLRVYEQYF,TGTGCCAGCAGCTTAGGGCTCAGAGTCTACGAGCAGTACTTC
-,TRBJ2-1,TRBV7-6,-,CASSSITLTRELPYNEQFF,TGTGCCAGCAGCTCGATCACTCTTACTCGGGAGCTCCCCTACAATGAGCAGTTCTTC
-,TRBJ2-3,TRBV7-2,TRBD2,CASSFPSGEGGDTQYF,TGTGCCAGCAGCTTTCCTAGCGGGGAGGGCGGGGATACGCAGTATTTT
few,TRBJ1-1,TRBV29-1,TRBD1,CSVERRGHNTEAFF,TGCAGCGTTGAAAGAAGGGGGCATAACACTGAAGCTTTCTTT
many,TRBJ2-1,TRBV24-1,-,CATSDSRVYEQFF,TGTGCCACCAGTGATTCCAGGGTCTATGAGCAGTTCTTC
-,TRBJ2-5,TRBV12-3/TRBV12-4,-,CASSLWDLKETQYF,TGTGCCAGCAGTCTTTGGGACTTAAAAGAGACCCAGTACTTC
few,TRBJ1-3,TRBV6-5,TRBD1,CASSYSLQGAGSGNTIYF,TGTGCCAGCAGTTACTCCTTACAGGGGGCTGGGTCTGGAAACACCATATATTTT
-,TRBJ1-3,TRBV2,-,CAGGRGANGNTIYF,TGTGCCGGGGGAAGGGGCGCAAATGGAAACACCATATATTTT
-,TRBJ2-7,TRBV20-1,-,CSAYPEGGRYEQYF,TGCAGTGCTTACCCGGAGGGGGGGCGATACGAGCAGTACTTC
few,TRBJ2-1,TRBV20-1,TRBD2,CSAPGLAGRNEQFF,TGCAGTGCCCCGGGCCTAGCGGGACGCAATGAGCAGTTCTTC
-,TRBJ2-7,TRBV7-2,-,CASSGAGGAAYEQYF,TGTGCCAGCAGCGGGGCTGGGGGGGCCGCCTACGAGCAGTACTTC
many,TRBJ1-6,TRBV27,-,CASSLSEQLYNSPLHF,TGTGCCAGCAGTTTGTCGGAACAGCTGTATAATTCACCCCTCCACTTT
few,TRBJ2-7,TRBV20-1,-,CSARGPLSYEQYF,TGCAGTGCTAGAGGGCCACTATCCTACGAGCAGTACTTC
-,TRBJ2-3,TRBV12-3/TRBV12-4,TRBD2,CASSLERGTQYF,TGTGCCAGCAGCCTAGAGCGGGGAACGCAGTATTTT
-,TRBJ2-1,TRBV21-1,-,CASSKALYRLAYNEQFF,TGTGCCAGCAGCAAAGCGCTTTACCGTCTAGCGTACAATGAGCAGTTCTTC
-,TRBJ2-7,TRBV5-1,-,CASSLEASEQYF,TGCGCCAGCAGCTTGGAGGCGTCCGAGCAGTACTTC
few,TRBJ2-1,TRBV2,-,CASSDRDSYNEQFF,TGTGCCAGCAGTGACCGGGACTCGTACAATGAGCAGTTCTTC
-,TRBJ2-5,TRBV12-3/TRBV12-4,-,CASSPNQGGQETQYF,TGTGCCAGCAGTCCAAATCAAGGGGGCCAAGAGACCCAGTACTTC
-,TRBJ2-4,TRBV12-3/TRBV12-4,-,CASSLRHQAKNIQYF,TGTGCCAGCAGTTTGAGGCACCAAGCCAAAAACATTCAGTACTTC
-,TRBJ1-1,TRBV27,-,CASSLQGQLTEAFF,TGTGCCAGCAGTTTACAGGGCCAACTCACTGAAGCTTTCTTT
few,TRBJ2-2,TRBV29-1,-,CSVEDRREHTGELFF,TGCAGCGTTGAAGATCGGAGGGAGCACACCGGGGAGCTGTTTTTT
-,TRBJ2-1,TRBV4-2,TRBD2,CASSQVRPNRLAADEQFF,TGTGCCAGCAGCCAAGTCCGCCCAAATCGACTAGCAGCGGACGAGCAGTTCTTC
few,TRBJ1-1,TRBV29-1,-,CSVELGGNTEAFF,TGCAGCGTTGAATTGGGGGGAAACACTGAAGCTTTCTTT
-,TRBJ2-3,TRBV4-3,TRBD2,CASSQESASGIKDTQYF,TGCGCCAGCAGCCAAGAATCGGCTAGCGGGATCAAAGATACGCAGTATTTT
few,TRBJ1-6,TRBV5-1,TRBD1,CASSPRTGTNSPLHF,TGCGCCAGCAGCCCCAGGACAGGGACTAATTCACCCCTCCACTTT
-,TRBJ2-3,TRBV10-2,TRBD2,CARSGEGDTQYF,TGCGCCAGAAGCGGGGAAGGAGATACGCAGTATTTT
few,TRBJ2-1,TRBV4-2,TRBD2,CASSQEGAGANNEQFF,TGTGCCAGCAGCCAAGAAGGAGCGGGGGCGAACAATGAGCAGTTCTTC
-,TRBJ1-1,TRBV6-5,TRBD1,CATGQGKVTEAFF,TGTGCCACAGGACAGGGTAAAGTCACTGAAGCTTTCTTT
-,TRBJ2-3,TRBV4-3,-,CASSQDTDTDTQYF,TGCGCCAGCAGCCAAGATACGGACACAGATACGCAGTATTTT
few,TRBJ1-1,TRBV20-1,-,CSARGWRTEAFF,TGCAGTGCTAGAGGTTGGCGAACTGAAGCTTTCTTT
few,TRBJ2-4,TRBV27,-,CASSRLGGAGDIQYF,TGTGCCAGCAGTCGCCTTGGAGGGGCCGGGGACATTCAGTACTTC
-,TRBJ1-6,TRBV12-3/TRBV12-4,-,CASRKQNYNSPLHF,TGTGCCAGCAGAAAACAGAATTATAATTCACCCCTCCACTTT
many,TRBJ2-1,TRBV3-1,-,CASSHWGREQFF,TGTGCCAGCAGCCATTGGGGGAGGGAGCAGTTCTTC
-,TRBJ2-2,TRBV11-2,-,CASSLHRNTGELFF,TGTGCCAGCAGCTTACATAGGAACACCGGGGAGCTGTTTTTT
few,TRBJ1-1,TRBV29-1,-,CSVVVSGTEAFF,TGCAGCGTTGTAGTTTCGGGGACTGAAGCTTTCTTT
-,TRBJ2-5,TRBV12-3/TRBV12-4,-,CASSLMGGVGETQYF,TGTGCCAGCAGTTTGATGGGGGGCGTAGGGGAGACCCAGTACTTC
once,TRBJ1-2,TRBV10-2,-,CASSESTQGLSYGYTF,TGCGCCAGCAGTGAGTCGACACAGGGCCTGAGCTATGGCTACACCTTC
-,TRBJ2-7,TRBV12-5,-,CASGLVQIGIYEQYF,TGTGCTAGTGGTTTGGTACAAATCGGGATCTACGAGCAGTACTTC
-,TRBJ1-1,TRBV3-1,-,CASSQFGTLNTEAFF,TGTGCCAGCAGCCAATTTGGGACACTGAACACTGAAGCTTTCTTT
-,TRBJ1-1,TRBV7-8,TRBD1,CASSLIQGVVSEAFF,TGTGCCAGCAGCTTAATACAGGGGGTAGTGTCTGAAGCTTTCTTT
few,TRBJ2-7,TRBV9,-,CASSVVDSSYEQYF,TGTGCCAGCAGCGTAGTTGACAGCTCCTACGAGCAGTACTTC
-,TRBJ2-5,TRBV11-2,-,CASSPLISETQYF,TGTGCCAGCAGCCCCCTAATCTCGGAGACCCAGTACTTC
-,TRBJ2-7,TRBV5-1,-,CASSFTQDSIGEQYF,TGCGCCAGCAGCTTTACCCAGGACTCGATAGGCGAGCAGTACTTC
few,TRBJ2-1,TRBV5-1,TRBD1,CASSPDRGYDEQFF,TGCGCCAGCAGTCCGGACAGGGGTTACGATGAGCAGTTCTTC
few,TRBJ1-2,TRBV4-2,TRBD1,CASSQDQTGVGYGYTF,TGTGCCAGCAGCCAGGATCAAACAGGGGTGGGGTATGGCTACACCTTC
-,TRBJ1-1,TRBV6-2/TRBV6-3,-,CASSYSTGRVETEAFF,TGTGCCAGCAGTTACTCAACAGGGCGAGTAGAGACTGAAGCTTTCTTT